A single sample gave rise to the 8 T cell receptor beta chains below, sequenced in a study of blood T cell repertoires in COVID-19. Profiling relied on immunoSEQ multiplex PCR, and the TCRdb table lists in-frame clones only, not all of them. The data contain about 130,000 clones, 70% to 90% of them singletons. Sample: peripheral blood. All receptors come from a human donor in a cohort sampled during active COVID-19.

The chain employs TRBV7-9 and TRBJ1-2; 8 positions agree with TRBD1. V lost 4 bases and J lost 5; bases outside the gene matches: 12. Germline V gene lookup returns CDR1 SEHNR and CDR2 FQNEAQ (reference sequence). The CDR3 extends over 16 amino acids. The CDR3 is CASSSTDRGGEYGYTF. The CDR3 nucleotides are TGTGCCAGCAGCTCCACCGACAGGGGTGGGGAGTATGGCTACACCTTC.

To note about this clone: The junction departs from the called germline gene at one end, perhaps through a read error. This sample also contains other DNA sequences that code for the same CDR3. In DNA, the CDR3 is TGTGCCAGCAGCTCCACGATATCCCTAGGCTACACTTTC. Protein product: CASSSTISLGYTF. The chain carries TRBV9 and TRBJ1-2, with D uncertain. The CDR3 spans 13 residues. The germline V gene encodes CDR1 SGDLS and CDR2 YYNGEE.

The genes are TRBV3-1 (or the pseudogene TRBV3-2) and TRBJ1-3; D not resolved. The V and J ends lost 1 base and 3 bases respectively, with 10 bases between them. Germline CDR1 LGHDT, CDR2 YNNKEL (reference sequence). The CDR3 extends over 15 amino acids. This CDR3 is CASSQVPRSGNTIYF. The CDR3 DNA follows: TGTGCCAGCAGCCAAGTACCACGGAGTGGAAACACCATATATTTT.

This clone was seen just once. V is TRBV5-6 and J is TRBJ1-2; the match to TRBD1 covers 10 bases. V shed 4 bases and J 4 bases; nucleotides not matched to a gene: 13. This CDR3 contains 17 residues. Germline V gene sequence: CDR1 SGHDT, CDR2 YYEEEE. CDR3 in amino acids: CASSVDRGPGQSYGYTF. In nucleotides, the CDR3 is TGTGCCAGCAGCGTCGACAGGGGGCCCGGCCAGAGCTATGGCTACACCTTC.

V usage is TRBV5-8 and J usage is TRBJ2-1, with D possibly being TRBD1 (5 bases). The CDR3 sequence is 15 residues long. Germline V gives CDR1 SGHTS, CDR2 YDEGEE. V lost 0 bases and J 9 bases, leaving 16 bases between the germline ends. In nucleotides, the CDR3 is TGTGCCAGCAGCTTGGTCACCCCAGGGTCTGGTGAGCAGTTCTTC. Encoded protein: CASSLVTPGSGEQFF.

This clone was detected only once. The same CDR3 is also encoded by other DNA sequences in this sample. The CDR3 DNA is TGTGCCAGCAGTTTTGGGACAGGCGACTACGAGCAGTACTTC. This gives the protein CASSFGTGDYEQYF. The chain links TRBV27 to TRBJ2-7, with TRBD1 matching 8 bases. Germline trimming cut 3 bases from V and 3 bases from J; bases unmatched to any gene: 4. Germline-derived CDR1 and CDR2 are MNHEY and SMNVEV (reference sequence). The CDR3 has 14 amino acids.

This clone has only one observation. CDR3 bases: TGTGCCAGCAGCCGAGGACAGGGCGTCGGGTATGGCTACACCTTC. Residues: CASSRGQGVGYGYTF. The chain has TRBV7-9 and TRBJ1-2, with 8 bases matching TRBD1. CDR3 length equals 15 residues. Trimming removed 5 bases from V and 5 bases from J; junction bases left unmatched: 10. Looked up from germline, CDR1 is SEHNR and CDR2 is FQNEAQ (reference sequence).

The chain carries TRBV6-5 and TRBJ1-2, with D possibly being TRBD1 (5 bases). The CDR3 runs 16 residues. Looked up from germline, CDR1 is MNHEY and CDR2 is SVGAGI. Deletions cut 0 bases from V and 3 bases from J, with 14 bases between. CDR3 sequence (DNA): TGTGCCAGCAGTTACTCCGATCCTGGGGGGTACTATGGCTACACCTTC. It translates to CASSYSDPGGYYGYTF.